This T cell receptor beta chain stems from a study of blood T cell repertoires in COVID-19. The repertoire was sequenced with immunoSEQ multiplex PCR; TCRdb's copy has only in-frame clones and lacks some. The sample comprises approximately 310,000 clones, 85% of which are singletons, and 1.5% to 2% rests with the top ten. This clone occurred once. In germline, CDR1 is SGHVS, CDR2 FNYEAQ. The CDR3 is made up of 14 amino acids. V lost 5 bases to trimming and J lost 3 bases, with 13 bases between them. The receptor comes from a woman aged 25 to 39 who had been exposed to COVID-19. The V gene is TRBV7-6, the J gene TRBJ1-1; tentative D call: TRBD1 (6 bases). The sample taken for sequencing was PBMCs or T cells enriched from blood (not recorded which). For the CDR3, the DNA is TGTGCCAGCAGCGATGAGGACAGACACACTGAAGCTTTCTTT. It yields the protein CASSDEDRHTEAFF.